These 17 T cell receptor beta chains originate from one sample sequenced in a study of OX40 agonist ivuxolimab in advanced cancers. Some clones are missing from TCRdb's copy, which holds only in-frame ones; the method was immunoSEQ multiplex PCR. The repertoire holds about 64,000 clones, with 88% as singletons. The input for sequencing was CD4+ or CD8+ T cells sorted from blood, taken in a trial of the OX40 agonist ivuxolimab. The receptors were sampled from an adult with an advanced solid tumor such as melanoma, head and neck, liver or kidney cancer.

This chain links TRBV2 with TRBJ2-3, with D possibly matching TRBD1 (6 bases). This CDR3 has 16 amino acids. Germline V gives CDR1 SNHLY, CDR2 FYNNEI. V lost 5 bases, J lost 1 base, and 16 bases lay in between. CDR3 protein: CASSSDRPAGTDTQYF. The CDR3 DNA is TGTGCCAGCAGTTCGGACAGACCCGCTGGCACAGATACGCAGTATTTT.

DNA for the CDR3: TGTGCCAGCTCACCAGAATACACTGAAGCTTTCTTT. This encodes CASSPEYTEAFF. The chain carries TRBV18 and TRBJ1-1; D call uncertain. The germline CDR1 and CDR2 sequences are KGHSH and LQKENI. V was cut by 2 bases and J by 3 bases, with 4 bases left in between. This CDR3 has 12 amino acids.

The gene calls are TRBV6-1 and TRBJ2-7; 9 bases are shared with TRBD1. The V gene's germline CDR1 is MNHNS and CDR2 SASEGT. The CDR3 totals 13 residues. V gave up 7 bases and J gave up 6 bases; unmatched junction bases: 7. The CDR3 loop is CASTDTGGSEQYF. The CDR3 nucleotides are TGTGCCAGCACCGACACAGGGGGCAGCGAGCAGTACTTC.

The chain couples TRBV6-5 to TRBJ2-1; no definite D call. The CDR3 is made up of 13 amino acids. Germline V gene lookup returns CDR1 MNHEY and CDR2 SVGAGI. The germline V and J ends were trimmed by 6 bases and 5 bases, with 11 bases remaining between them. In DNA form, the CDR3 reads TGTGCCAGCAGACCGACGGAAAACAATGAGCAGTTCTTC. Its translation is CASRPTENNEQFF.

This sequence joins TRBV19 and TRBJ1-1; D gene unclear. The CDR3 has 14 residues. Per germline, CDR1 LNHDA and CDR2 SQIVND (reference sequence). V shed 7 bases and J shed 2 bases, with 14 bases lying between them. CDR3 in DNA: TGTGCCAGTACCCACGGCCACCTTAACACTGAAGCTTTCTTT. Residues: CASTHGHLNTEAFF.

This chain connects TRBV6-1 to TRBJ1-2; D gene uncertain. The germline CDR1 and CDR2 sequences are MNHNS and SASEGT. V gave up 2 bases and J gave up 8 bases, with 18 bases separating them. CDR3 length equals 15 residues. The chain's CDR3 is CASSELYGESKGYTF. The DNA of the CDR3 is TGTGCCAGCAGTGAATTGTATGGGGAATCGAAGGGCTACACCTTC.

The V call is TRBV10-3, the J call TRBJ1-3, with D uncertain. The CDR3 contains 13 residues. V was pared by 4 bases and J by 0 bases, with 4 bases between. The germline gives CDR1 ENHRY, CDR2 SYGVKD. CDR3 nucleotide sequence: TGTGCCATCAGTGGGGACTCTGGAAACACCATATATTTT. Translation gives CAISGDSGNTIYF.

The V gene is TRBV9, the J gene TRBJ2-1; 7 bases agree with TRBD1. The CDR3 runs 15 residues. CDR1 is SGDLS, CDR2 YYNGEE, per germline. Unmatched junction bases numbered 11, after V lost 3 bases and J lost 8 bases. The CDR3 nucleotides read TGTGCCAGCAGCGCATCGACAGGGCCGGGCGATGAGCAGTTCTTC. Protein product: CASSASTGPGDEQFF.

The gene calls are TRBV25-1 and TRBJ1-2; a weak D match, TRBD1 (5 bases). V lost 1 base, J lost 6 bases, and 12 bases lay in between. The CDR3 runs 14 residues. From germline, CDR1 is MGHDK and CDR2 SYGVNS. CDR3 loop: CASSEFGTDDGYTF. The CDR3 region has the DNA TGTGCCAGCAGTGAATTCGGGACGGATGATGGCTACACCTTC.

The chain uses TRBV28 and TRBJ2-1; 9 positions agree with TRBD1. Germline V gives CDR1 MDHEN, CDR2 SYDVKM. The V and J ends lost 2 bases and 8 bases, in that order; junction bases with no gene match: 7. The CDR3 has 15 amino acids. CDR3 nucleotide sequence: TGTGCCAGCAGTTTAGGAACAGGGGGCCAGGATGAGCAGTTCTTC. Protein product: CASSLGTGGQDEQFF.

V and J are TRBV7-3 and TRBJ2-7; D is tentatively TRBD1 or TRBD2 (5 bases each). CDR1 is SGHTA, CDR2 FQGTGA, per germline. With 4 bases removed from V and 6 bases from J, the gap between germline ends came to 16 bases. CDR3 size: 14 residues. The CDR3 sequence is CASSSASRGAEQYF. The CDR3 DNA follows: TGTGCCAGCAGCTCCGCAAGTAGAGGGGCCGAGCAGTACTTC.

DNA for the CDR3: TGTGCCTCCCCGGCGGCAGCTAACTATGGCTACACCTTC. Amino acids: CASPAAANYGYTF. This chain links TRBV30 with TRBJ1-2; no firm D call. CDR1 GTSNPN and CDR2 SVGIG come from the germline V gene (reference sequence). With 7 bases removed from V and 0 bases from J, the gap between germline ends came to 12 bases. The CDR3 runs to 13 residues.

This chain links TRBV4-2 with TRBJ2-7; D is unclear. The CDR3 extends over 13 amino acids. V was trimmed by 0 bases and J by 3 bases, leaving 6 bases between them. Germline V gene sequence: CDR1 LGHNA, CDR2 YNFKEQ. Written as DNA, the CDR3 is TGTGCCAGCAGCCAAGACGAGATCTACGAGCAGTACTTC. It encodes CASSQDEIYEQYF.

The V and J genes are TRBV19 and TRBJ2-2; 7 positions match TRBD2. This CDR3 has 16 residues. Germline loops: CDR1 LNHDA, CDR2 SQIVND (reference sequence). The trim removed 7 bases at V and 0 bases at J, leaving 8 bases unmatched. This CDR3 reads CASTPWEGSNTGELFF. CDR3 DNA: TGTGCCAGTACCCCATGGGAGGGGTCGAACACCGGGGAGCTGTTTTTT.

The chain joins TRBV6-5 to TRBJ1-5; the D gene is possibly TRBD1 (6 bases). Germline V gene lookup returns CDR1 MNHEY and CDR2 SVGAGI. This CDR3 is 15 amino acids long. The V end was cut by 0 bases, the J end by 7 bases, with 13 bases between. This chain's CDR3 is CASSYSTGPGQPQHF. DNA of the CDR3: TGTGCCAGCAGTTACTCCACAGGGCCTGGACAGCCCCAGCATTTT.

The J gene is TRBJ2-3, the V gene TRBV28; 11 bases match TRBD2. The trim removed 7 bases at V and 4 bases at J, leaving 10 bases unmatched. This CDR3 spans 16 amino acids. Germline lookup yields CDR1 MDHEN and CDR2 SYDVKM. This chain's CDR3 is CASTVAGGPGADTQYF. CDR3 bases: TGTGCCAGCACCGTAGCGGGAGGGCCCGGGGCAGATACGCAGTATTTT.

The chain is built from TRBV28 and TRBJ2-4; 7 bases are a match to TRBD1. V lost 5 bases to trimming and J lost 2 bases; unmatched junction nucleotides: 12. CDR1 is MDHEN, CDR2 SYDVKM, per germline. The CDR3 has 17 residues. Here the CDR3 DNA reads TGTGCCAGCAGTGCCTTAACAGGGGATCGATCCAAAAACATTCAGTACTTC. This translates into CASSALTGDRSKNIQYF. The full variable domain, rest sourced from reference TRBV28 and TRBJ2-4, is DVKVTQSSRYLVKRTGEKVFLECVQDMDHENMFWYRQDPGLGLRLIYFSYDVKMKEKGDIPEGYSVSREKKERFSLILESASTNQTSMYLCASSALTGDRSKNIQYFGAGTRLSVL.